The clone carrying this T cell receptor (beta chain) was recorded at least ten times. Amplified TCR beta CDR3 regions came from RNA transcripts. TCR CDR3 underwent first-round RT-PCR with the HTBI primer set. TCRdb passed the multiplex PCR reads through MiXCR, listing each CDR3 protein once. Seen here are around 340,000 distinct CDR3 sequences, roughly 17% observed once, and the top ten hold approximately 33%. Germline V gene data show CDR1 as PRHDT and CDR2 as FYEKMQ (reference sequence). The CDR3 covers 13 residues. Trimming removed 2 bases from V and 4 bases from J, with 8 bases in between. This specimen belongs to a study of T cells in Graves' hyperthyroidism and ophthalmopathy.

The V call is TRBV13, the J call TRBJ1-2; D ambiguous. This receptor was identified in a man in his thirties or forties with Graves' hyperthyroidism. The sample comprised blood. In DNA form, the CDR3 reads TGTGCCAGCAGCTTATATGTCGGCTATGGCTACACCTTC. It encodes CASSLYVGYGYTF.